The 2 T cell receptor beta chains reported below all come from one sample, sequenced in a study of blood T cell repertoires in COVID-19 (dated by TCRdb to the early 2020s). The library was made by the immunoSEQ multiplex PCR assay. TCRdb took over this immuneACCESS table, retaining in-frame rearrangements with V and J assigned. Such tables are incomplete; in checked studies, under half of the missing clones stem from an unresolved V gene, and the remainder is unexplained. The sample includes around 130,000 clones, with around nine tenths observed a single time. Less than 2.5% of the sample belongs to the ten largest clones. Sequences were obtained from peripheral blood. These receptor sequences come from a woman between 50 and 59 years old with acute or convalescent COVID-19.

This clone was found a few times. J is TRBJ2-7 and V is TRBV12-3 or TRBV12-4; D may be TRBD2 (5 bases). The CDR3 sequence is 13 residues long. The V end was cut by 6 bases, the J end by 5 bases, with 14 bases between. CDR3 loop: CASRRVATNEQYF. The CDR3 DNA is TGTGCCAGCAGGCGCGTAGCGACGAACGAGCAGTACTTC.

This CDR3 reads CASSPALGTGGLGYTF. Written as DNA, the CDR3 is TGTGCCAGCTCACCAGCCTTAGGGACAGGGGGTCTTGGCTACACCTTC. The chain joins TRBV18 to TRBJ1-2; 11 bases fit TRBD1. CDR1 is KGHSH and CDR2 is LQKENI in the germline V gene. With V trimmed by 2 bases and J by 7 bases, 9 bases remained unmatched. CDR3 length: 16 amino acids.